This TCR beta chain was retrieved from a study of shared clonotypes between healthy human individuals. Negatively enriched CD4+ T cells were divided by CD45RA into naive and memory. The repertoire was sequenced with immunoSEQ multiplex PCR; TCRdb's copy has only in-frame clones and lacks some. This table holds some 1,400,000 clones, roughly 96% found once. With 3 bases clipped from V and 0 bases from J, the junction kept 5 bases outside the gene matches. In germline, CDR1 is LNHDA, CDR2 SQIVND (reference sequence). The length of the CDR3 is 16 residues. This TCR came from a man aged 25 to 40 in good health. What was sequenced was naive CD4+ T cells sorted from blood. The subset: CD45RA+ positively selected. The chain combines TRBV19 with TRBJ2-3, with 8 bases identical to TRBD1. CDR3 in amino acids: CASSIVTGGSTDTQYF. Written as DNA, the CDR3 is TGTGCCAGTAGTATTGTCACAGGGGGTAGCACAGATACGCAGTATTTT.